This T cell receptor (beta chain) was sequenced during a study of blood T cells in healthy people across ages. A sample-barcoded 5' primer and a J-beta primer mix were used in a second PCR of roughly 7 to 11 cycles. TCRdb independently ran MiXCR on the 5' RACE reads; one entry per CDR3 protein. The profile shows 270,000 or so distinct CDR3 sequences, less than 30% of them singletons. Germline CDR1 is SGHRS and CDR2 is YFSETQ. The germline V and J ends were trimmed by 7 bases and 4 bases, with 12 bases remaining between them. The CDR3 spans 12 residues. V gene TRBV5-1 combines with J gene TRBJ2-7, with D maybe TRBD2 (5 bases). The sequence was obtained from a woman aged 70-85 years in good health. Sequencing input: blood. CDR3 amino acids: CASGSSAYEQYF. The DNA of the CDR3 is TGCGCCAGCGGAAGTAGCGCATACGAGCAGTACTTC.